Listed below are T cell receptor beta chains from one sample, sequenced in a study of T cells in Graves' hyperthyroidism and ophthalmopathy. TCRdb reprocessed the multiplex PCR reads via MiXCR and lists one record per CDR3 protein. Of over 350,000 distinct CDR3 sequences in the sample, 11% to 15% were seen once. The material sequenced was blood. These TCRs come from a man aged 50-59 years with Graves' ophthalmopathy. The CDR3 runs from the conserved cysteine through the conserved F or W.

V gene: TRBV28; CDR3 protein: CASTPDRGLGRSNQPQHF
V gene: TRBV5-5; CDR3 protein: CASSLFRLAEGKFLGEQYF
V gene: TRBV2; CDR3 protein: CASKLDSQNTEAFF
V gene: TRBV6-1; CDR3 protein: CATVHRSNTEAFF
V gene: TRBV5-6; CDR3 protein: CASSLPGVVYEQYF
V gene: TRBV11-3; CDR3 protein: CASTHRLAKKSYNEQFF
V gene: TRBV6-5; CDR3 protein: CASSYFIFGEVYGYTF
V gene: TRBV20-1; CDR3 protein: CSASTGADGYTF
V gene: TRBV27; CDR3 protein: CASSSDSFNYGYTF
V gene: TRBV20-1; CDR3 protein: CSARDPLFSNQPQHF
V gene: TRBV20-1; CDR3 protein: CSAHPLAGDPYEQYF
V gene: TRBV19; CDR3 protein: CASISGTAQGRNYGYTF
V gene: TRBV6-1; CDR3 protein: CASRLGGFDTEAFF
V gene: TRBV3-1; CDR3 protein: CASSRGLAGGPTNQETQYF
V gene: TRBV25-1; CDR3 protein: CASSGLGGREANTGELFF
V gene: TRBV7-6; CDR3 protein: CASSFGQGVSYNEQFF
V gene: TRBV18; CDR3 protein: CASSPQQGQYGYTF
V gene: TRBV19; CDR3 protein: CASSMGNFLQQFF
V gene: TRBV11-1; CDR3 protein: CASSPGLAGGVSYNEQFF
V gene: TRBV10-3; CDR3 protein: CAISDTGGSYEQYF
V gene: TRBV7-2; CDR3 protein: CASSAVAAPNQPQHF
V gene: TRBV9; CDR3 protein: CASSVEDRGYEKLFF